These 16 T cell receptor beta chains were sequenced from one sample in a study of blood T cell repertoires in COVID-19. Method: immunoSEQ multiplex PCR; TCRdb's copy keeps in-frame clones and lacks some. The profile shows roughly 250,000 clones, 90% of them singletons. Sequencing input: PBMCs or T cells enriched from blood (not recorded which). All receptors derive from a man aged 45-65 years who had been exposed to COVID-19.

J is TRBJ2-1 and V is TRBV30, with 7 bases matching TRBD1. V was clipped by 2 bases and J by 12 bases; unmatched bases: 19. The CDR3 has 16 amino acids. The germline CDR1 and CDR2 sequences are GTSNPN and SVGIG (reference sequence). Written as DNA, the CDR3 is TGTGCCTGGAGTCTTCGAGGGGCAGGGGGAAAGGCAGGGCAGTTCTTC. It encodes CAWSLRGAGGKAGQFF.

The genes are TRBV5-1 and TRBJ1-3; D gene unclear. Germline V CDR1 and CDR2: SGHRS, YFSETQ. Trimming cost V 0 bases and J 4 bases, with 11 bases left between them. The CDR3 totals 15 residues. The CDR3 reads CASSLEPLRGNTIYF. The CDR3 DNA reads TGCGCCAGCAGCTTGGAGCCCCTTCGAGGAAACACCATATATTTT. The full variable domain, its missing parts supplied by reference TRBV5-1 and TRBJ1-3, is KAGVTQTPRYLIKTRGQQVTLSCSPISGHRSVSWYQQTPGQGLQFLFEYFSETQRNKGNFPGRFSGRQFSNSRSEMNVSTLELGDSALYLCASSLEPLRGNTIYFGEGSWLTVV.

The J gene is TRBJ1-1, the V gene TRBV7-2; unclear D gene. The CDR3 extends over 14 amino acids. In germline, CDR1 is SGHTA, CDR2 FQGNSA. The V and J ends lost 2 bases and 1 base respectively, with 8 bases between them. The DNA of the CDR3 is TGTGCCAGCAGCTTATTCGGAGCGAACACTGAAGCTTTCTTT. Its translation is CASSLFGANTEAFF. The whole variable domain, filled in from reference TRBV7-2 and TRBJ1-1, reads GAGVSQSPSNKVTEKGKDVELRCDPISGHTALYWYRQSLGQGLEFLIYFQGNSAPDKSGLPSDRFSAERTGGSVSTLTIQRTQQEDSAVYLCASSLFGANTEAFFGQGTRLTVV.

The J gene is TRBJ1-2, the V gene TRBV7-8; 8 bases align to TRBD1. Trimming removed 0 bases from V and 8 bases from J; junction bases left unmatched: 8. Per germline, CDR1 SGHVS and CDR2 FQNEAQ. The length of the CDR3 is 15 residues. CDR3 bases: TGTGCCAGCAGCTTAGCCTTGGACAGGGATATGGGCTACACCTTC. Its protein is CASSLALDRDMGYTF.

V is TRBV30 and J is TRBJ1-5; D is undetermined. There are 13 residues in the CDR3. Germline values: CDR1 GTSNPN, CDR2 SVGIG (reference sequence). Trimming removed 0 bases from V and 5 bases from J, with 8 bases in between. Here the CDR3 DNA reads TGTGCCTGGAGTGTATCTGAGGATCAGCCCCAGCATTTT. The encoded protein is CAWSVSEDQPQHF.

CDR3 sequence: CASSPYVWGQAGELFF. CDR3 in DNA: TGCGCCAGCAGCCCCTACGTATGGGGGCAGGCCGGGGAGCTGTTTTTT. V is TRBV5-1 and J is TRBJ2-2; weak D call: TRBD1 (6 bases). V lost 4 bases and J lost 6, with 19 bases in between. Germline-derived CDR1 and CDR2 are SGHRS and YFSETQ. The CDR3 contains 16 residues.

The gene calls are TRBV2 and TRBJ2-3; 9 bases agree with TRBD2. The junction had 4 bases not matched to a gene; V was cut back by 5 bases and J by 1 base. Germline V gene data show CDR1 as SNHLY and CDR2 as FYNNEI. The CDR3 loop spans 15 amino acids. CDR3 residues: CASSNSGGGTDTQYF. The CDR3 DNA is TGTGCCAGCAGTAATAGCGGGGGAGGCACAGATACGCAGTATTTT.

CDR3 DNA sequence: TGTGCCAGCAGCTTAGAGCCCGGATGGAGTGGAAACACCATATATTTT. Residues: CASSLEPGWSGNTIYF. The rearrangement joins TRBV11-2 to TRBJ1-3; D not certain. This CDR3 contains 16 residues. The V end was cut by 0 bases, the J end by 3 bases, with 12 bases between. Germline loops: CDR1 SGHAT, CDR2 FQNNGV.

The chain joins TRBV28 to TRBJ2-3; D ambiguous. From germline, CDR1 is MDHEN and CDR2 SYDVKM. Between the trimmed V and J ends, which lost 8 bases and 6 bases, there was a span of 18 bases. This CDR3 contains 14 residues. CDR3 region: CASGIYGYTDTQYF. The DNA of the CDR3 is TGTGCCAGCGGTATCTACGGGTACACGGATACGCAGTATTTT.

The chain employs TRBV2 and TRBJ1-6; weak D call: TRBD1 (6 bases). Germline V CDR1 and CDR2: SNHLY, FYNNEI. Trimming pared 2 bases from V and 11 bases from J, leaving 13 bases between. This CDR3 contains 14 residues. The CDR3 nucleotides read TGTGCCAGCAGTGAAAACAGGGAGGGAGCACCCCTCCACTTT. It encodes CASSENREGAPLHF. Variable domain in full (rest from reference TRBV2 and TRBJ1-6): EPEVTQTPSHQVTQMGQEVILRCVPISNHLYFYWYRQILGQKVEFLVSFYNNEISEKSEIFDDQFSVERPDGSNFTLKIRSTKLEDSAMYFCASSENREGAPLHFGNGTRLTVT.

This clone was picked up a small number of times. The chain employs TRBV7-2 and TRBJ2-3; 14 bases line up with TRBD2. The junction had 9 bases not matched to a gene; V was cut back by 2 bases and J by 2 bases. CDR1 and CDR2 from the germline V gene are SGHTA and FQGNSA. This CDR3 spans 19 amino acids. In nucleotides, the CDR3 is TGTGCCAGCAGCTTATTGCGGGGACTAGCGGGGGACACCACAGATACGCAGTATTTT. This encodes CASSLLRGLAGDTTDTQYF. Variable domain in full (rest from reference TRBV7-2 and TRBJ2-3): GAGVSQSPSNKVTEKGKDVELRCDPISGHTALYWYRQSLGQGLEFLIYFQGNSAPDKSGLPSDRFSAERTGGSVSTLTIQRTQQEDSAVYLCASSLLRGLAGDTTDTQYFGPGTRLTVL.

The CDR3 sequence is CASSSSTGELFF. The CDR3 DNA reads as TGTGCCAGCAGCTCTTCCACCGGGGAGCTGTTTTTT. The gene calls are TRBV7-3 and TRBJ2-2; no reliable D call. The CDR3 runs to 12 residues. CDR1 is SGHTA and CDR2 is FQGTGA in the germline V gene. The V and J ends lost 4 bases and 4 bases respectively, with 4 bases between them.

J is TRBJ1-5 and V is TRBV21-1. TRBV21-1 is a known pseudogene. CDR3 length: 15 residues. The CDR3 loop is CATPHSRTTHQPQHF. The CDR3 DNA reads as TGTGCCACCCCGCACTCCCGCACTACTCATCAGCCCCAGCATTTT.

This sequence joins TRBV28 and TRBJ2-1, with a tentative D call TRBD2 (5 bases). This CDR3 is built from 14 residues. Trimming cost V 6 bases and J 7 bases, with 16 bases left between them. The germline gives CDR1 MDHEN, CDR2 SYDVKM. As DNA, the CDR3 is TGTGCCAGCAGCCGCTCTTGGACTGGGAATGAGCAGTTCTTC. This translates into CASSRSWTGNEQFF.

In DNA form, the CDR3 reads TGTGCCAGCAGCGTAGCTCTTTACAGGGGGCTTACTGAAGCTTTCTTT. As protein: CASSVALYRGLTEAFF. The J gene is TRBJ1-1, the V gene TRBV9; 9 nucleotides match TRBD1. With 0 bases clipped from V and 5 bases from J, the junction kept 8 bases outside the gene matches. The CDR3 is made up of 16 amino acids. CDR1 and CDR2 from the germline V gene are SGDLS and YYNGEE.

In this sample, this clone turned up a few times. The chain has TRBV5-1 and TRBJ1-4, with D perhaps TRBD1 (6 bases). Germline V gene data show CDR1 as SGHRS and CDR2 as YFSETQ. V was trimmed by 4 bases and J by 0 bases, leaving 13 bases between them. The CDR3 has 16 residues. CDR3 sequence reads: CASSGGGRTTNEKLFF. The CDR3, as DNA: TGCGCCAGCAGCGGGGGGGGCCGAACAACTAATGAAAAACTGTTTTTT.